This TCR beta chain stems from a study of cytomegalovirus exposure and HLA in healthy donors. Study context: Among the roughly 400 donors who were genotyped, approximately 76% fell in the genetic ancestry cluster that is associated with self-reported Caucasian donors.

Germline CDR1 is KGHSH and CDR2 is LQKENI. The V gene end was trimmed by 1 base and the J gene end by 7 bases; junction bases not matched to a gene: 9. The CDR3 is 16 amino acids. About this clone itself: Its specificity is not known.

PCR was performed using 60 Vbeta and 13 Jbeta primers. Assay: immunoSEQ multiplex PCR; the TCRdb copy retains only in-frame clones and omits some. Among some 140,000 clones listed, about 70% were seen once. Findings and limits, study-wide: Looking again later, the authors saw that most CMV-associated TCR beta chains seemed HLA-restricted. CMV serostatus was the sole immune exposure data available. Presence/absence results assume similar sequencing depth per donor, which may not hold.

The sequenced sample was PBMCs. This clonotype was sampled from a woman aged 40 to 55 in good health and CMV-seronegative. This chain links TRBV18 with TRBJ2-1, with TRBD2 matching over 8 bases. The CDR3 spells CASSPQGSGGPNEQFF. The CDR3 nucleotides are TGTGCCAGCTCACCACAAGGGTCGGGGGGGCCGAATGAGCAGTTCTTC.